Listed below are T cell receptor beta chains from one sample, sequenced in a study of regulatory T cells in long-lasting Graves disease. TCRdb used MiXCR to reprocess the multiplex PCR reads, holding one entry per CDR3 protein. The table lists 350,000 to 450,000 distinct CDR3 sequences, over 15% of them singletons, with roughly 27% in the top ten. This sample also belongs to another study, concerning T cells in Graves' hyperthyroidism and ophthalmopathy.

Here the sequenced sample was peripheral blood mononuclear cells (PBMCs), taken at new diagnosis, from a patient treated with antithyroid drugs. Source of these receptors: a man aged 40-49 years with Graves disease. Both conserved end residues are part of each CDR3. D genes are given only for firm matches. Clone size is given for some rows only: seen once, a few or many times, or a class if the clone is expanded.

j_call d_call clone_size v_call cdr3_nt cdr3_aa
TRBJ1-1 - many TRBV4-1 TGTGCCAGCAGCCTAGGGGACGGATCGATAAAGAACACTGAAGCTTTCTTT CASSLGDGSIKNTEAFF
TRBJ2-5 - many TRBV20-1 TGCAGTGCTAGAAGCCATACCCAAGAGACCCAGTACTTC CSARSHTQETQYF
TRBJ1-3 TRBD1 - TRBV4-3 TGCGCCAGCAGCCAAGTAGGGACAGCTGGAAACACCATATATTTT CASSQVGTAGNTIYF
TRBJ2-5 TRBD2 - TRBV5-1 TGCGCCAGCAGCGTATTTTCTAGCGGGGGCCTCCAAGAGACCCAGTACTTC CASSVFSSGGLQETQYF
TRBJ1-5 TRBD1 few TRBV5-1 TGCGCCAGCAGCCTAGAAGGGGGCTGGCAGCCCCAGCATTTT CASSLEGGWQPQHF
TRBJ1-1 TRBD1 many TRBV12-3/TRBV12-4 TGTGCCAGCAGCCTTGGGACAGGTTGGGCGGATGAAGCTTTCTTT CASSLGTGWADEAFF
TRBJ1-1 - many TRBV30 TGTGCCTGGAGTGTACCGTACACTGAAGCTTTCTTC CAWSVPYTEAFF
TRBJ2-3 TRBD1 - TRBV20-1 TGCAGTGCCACCGCAGGGGGTAAAGATACGCAGTATTTT CSATAGGKDTQYF
TRBJ1-3 - many TRBV18 TGTGCCAGCTCACCTGGAACAGGGTCCTCTGGAAACACCATATATTTT CASSPGTGSSGNTIYF
TRBJ2-1 - - TRBV5-1 TGCGCCAGCAGCTTAAACAGGCCGTCCTACAATGAGCAGTTCTTC CASSLNRPSYNEQFF
TRBJ2-7 - many TRBV18 TGTGCCAGCTCACCACAGGGTCCCACTCTCTACGAGCAGTACTTC CASSPQGPTLYEQYF
TRBJ2-3 - - TRBV9 TGTGCCAGCAGCGTAGCGGGGGCCCTAAGCACAGATACGCAGTATTTT CASSVAGALSTDTQYF
TRBJ2-1 - few TRBV12-5 TGTGCTAGTGGTTTGCCAGGGATCAGCTCCTACAATGAGCAGTTCTTC CASGLPGISSYNEQFF
TRBJ2-3 TRBD1 many TRBV20-1 TGCAGTGCTAGCACAGGGGAGGATACGCAGTATTTT CSASTGEDTQYF
TRBJ2-3 - many TRBV5-1 TGCGCCAGCAGCTTGGATAGCCGCACAGATACGCAGTATTTT CASSLDSRTDTQYF
TRBJ1-5 - - TRBV7-2 TGTGCCAGCAGCTTAAGCGGGCCTGGTCAGCCCCAGCATTTT CASSLSGPGQPQHF
TRBJ2-7 - many TRBV7-2 TGTGCCAGCAGCTTAGGTGGGGTATCCTACGAGCAGTACTTC CASSLGGVSYEQYF
TRBJ1-5 - many TRBV20-1 TGCAGTGCAAGCGGACGGCAGTATAGCAATCAGCCCCAGCATTTT CSASGRQYSNQPQHF
TRBJ1-5 - - TRBV7-9 TGTGCCAGCAGCGCGGCTGGGGGTAGCAATCAGCCCCAGCATTTT CASSAAGGSNQPQHF
TRBJ2-2 TRBD2 - TRBV10-3 TGTGCCATCAGTGAGGCCCGGGAGGGAACCGGGGAGCTGTTTTTT CAISEAREGTGELFF
TRBJ1-5 - - TRBV4-1 TGCGCCAGCAGCCGAGGGCTGCCTCCCTCTCATCAGCCCCAGCATTTT CASSRGLPPSHQPQHF
TRBJ1-5 - few TRBV29-1 TGCAGCGTTGCTCATCACGGGACACCCGATAGCAATCAGCCCCAGCATTTT CSVAHHGTPDSNQPQHF
TRBJ2-7 TRBD1 many TRBV27 TGTGCCAGCAGTTCACTGGCGACAGGGAGCTCCTACGAGCAGTACTTC CASSSLATGSSYEQYF
TRBJ1-6 - many TRBV19 TGTGCCAGCCATTACGGAGACGTACGCAATTCACCCCTCCACTTT CASHYGDVRNSPLHF
TRBJ1-2 - many TRBV20-1 TGCAGTGCAATAGATCCCCGGGGCTATGGCTACACCTTC CSAIDPRGYGYTF
TRBJ2-1 - many TRBV20-1 TGCAGTGCTAGTCGCACCGGGGTCTACAATGAGCAGTTCTTC CSASRTGVYNEQFF
TRBJ1-5 - - TRBV20-1 TGCAGTGCTAGCCACCTCAGGGATAGCAATCAGCCCCAGCATTTT CSASHLRDSNQPQHF
TRBJ1-4 - many TRBV28 TGTGCCAGCAGTTTATCTACTGAAAAACTGTTTTTT CASSLSTEKLFF
TRBJ1-3 - - TRBV18 TGTGCCAGCTCACTGGCCACGATATCTCCGGGAAACACCATATATTTT CASSLATISPGNTIYF
TRBJ2-4 - many TRBV30 TGTGCCTGGATTTTATCGGAGGGCAGTAGGGACATTCAGTACTTC CAWILSEGSRDIQYF
TRBJ2-5 - many TRBV2 TGTGCCAGCAGTGAAAGTACCGTTTCGACAGGCTCCGGGGAGACCCAGTACTTC CASSESTVSTGSGETQYF
TRBJ1-6 - - TRBV5-1 TGCGCCAGCAGCGTCGGGGGATATAATTCACCCCTCCACTTT CASSVGGYNSPLHF
TRBJ2-5 - - TRBV4-3 TGCGCCAGCAGCCAAGATCGTAGTTTCAGGGGAGGAGAGACCCAGTACTTC CASSQDRSFRGGETQYF
TRBJ1-2 - few TRBV19 TGTGCCAGCAGCTTGCTCACGGGAAACTATGGCTACACCTTC CASSLLTGNYGYTF
TRBJ2-3 TRBD2 many TRBV18 TGTGCCAGCTCACCGGCGGGGGTGCACACAGATACGCAGTATTTT CASSPAGVHTDTQYF
TRBJ1-4 TRBD1 many TRBV12-3/TRBV12-4 TGTGCCAGCAGTTTTGCCGTGGGACGACAGGGTAATGAAAAACTGTTTTTT CASSFAVGRQGNEKLFF
TRBJ2-4 - many TRBV28 TGTGCCAGCAGCTTCCCCCAGAGAGGGGATAGACAAATTCAAAAAAACATTCAGTACTTC CASSFPQRGDRQIQKNIQYF
TRBJ2-7 TRBD1 many TRBV30 TGTGCCTGGAGTGGGGGACAGGGGGCCTACGAGCAGTACTTC CAWSGGQGAYEQYF
TRBJ2-7 - many TRBV12-3/TRBV12-4 TGTGCCAGCAGTTCCCCGGACCGAGGGAACTACGAGCAGTACTTC CASSSPDRGNYEQYF
TRBJ1-1 - once TRBV11-2 TGTGCCAGCAGCTTCTGGGGACCCACTGAAGCTTTCTTT CASSFWGPTEAFF
TRBJ2-3 TRBD1 many TRBV6-5 TGTGCCAGCAGTTACTCGACAGGGGGCGCAGATACGCAGTATTTT CASSYSTGGADTQYF
TRBJ2-6 - - TRBV9 TGTGCCAGCAGCGGGCGATACAGGGACGTTCTCTCTGGGGCCAACGTCCTGACTTTC CASSGRYRDVLSGANVLTF
TRBJ2-7 - many TRBV2 TGTGCCAGCATTTCGGGCAGCTCCTACGAGCAGTACTTC CASISGSSYEQYF
TRBJ1-1 - - TRBV27 TGTGCCAGCAGTTTATTCCCGCCAGGTTGGGGAAGTACTGAAGCTTTCTTT CASSLFPPGWGSTEAFF
TRBJ2-1 - many TRBV4-2 TGTGCCAGCAGCCAAGCTGGGTTCAATGAGCAGTTCTTC CASSQAGFNEQFF
TRBJ1-5 TRBD1 many TRBV12-3/TRBV12-4 TGTGCCAGCAGTTCCTCGACAGGGCCCAGTCAGCCCCAGCATTTT CASSSSTGPSQPQHF
TRBJ1-1 - many TRBV28 TGTGCCAGCACGAGCCGGGGGGCGGGAGGCTACACTGAAGCTTTCTTT CASTSRGAGGYTEAFF
TRBJ1-1 TRBD1 - TRBV18 TGTGCCAGCTCAGGGGGACAGGGGCGGACTGAAGCTTTCTTT CASSGGQGRTEAFF
TRBJ2-3 TRBD2 many TRBV7-2 TGTGCCAGCAGCTTAGTGGGCGGGGGGACCCGCACAGATACGCAGTATTTT CASSLVGGGTRTDTQYF